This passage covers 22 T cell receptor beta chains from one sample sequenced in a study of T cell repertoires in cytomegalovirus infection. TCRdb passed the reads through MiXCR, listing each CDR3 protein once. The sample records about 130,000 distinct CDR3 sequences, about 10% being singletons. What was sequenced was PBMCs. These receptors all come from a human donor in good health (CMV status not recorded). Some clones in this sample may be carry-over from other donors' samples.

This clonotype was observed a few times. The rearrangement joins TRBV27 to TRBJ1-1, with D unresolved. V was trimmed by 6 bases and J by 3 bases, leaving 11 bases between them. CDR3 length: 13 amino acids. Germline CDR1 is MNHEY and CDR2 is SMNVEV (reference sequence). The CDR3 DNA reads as TGTGCCAGCAGGCCCAACATCTACACTGAAGCTTTCTTT. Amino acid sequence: CASRPNIYTEAFF.

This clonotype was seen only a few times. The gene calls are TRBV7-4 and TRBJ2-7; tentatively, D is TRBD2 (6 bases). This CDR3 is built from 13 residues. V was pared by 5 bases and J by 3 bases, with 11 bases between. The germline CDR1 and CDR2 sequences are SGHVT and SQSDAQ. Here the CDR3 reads CASSRGLRYEQYF. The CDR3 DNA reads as TGTGCCAGCAGCCGGGGACTCCGCTACGAGCAGTACTTC.

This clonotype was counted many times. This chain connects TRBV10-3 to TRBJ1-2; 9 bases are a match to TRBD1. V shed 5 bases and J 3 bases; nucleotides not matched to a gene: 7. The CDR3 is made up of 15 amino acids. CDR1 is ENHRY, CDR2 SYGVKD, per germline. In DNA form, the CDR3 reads TGTGCCATCAGTCTCCGGGACAGGGATGACTATGGCTACACCTTC. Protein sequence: CAISLRDRDDYGYTF.

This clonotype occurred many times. In nucleotides, the CDR3 is TGTGCCAGCAGCCCGACCAACAGTAATAATTCACCCCTCCACTTT. Residues: CASSPTNSNNSPLHF. The chain joins TRBV7-2 to TRBJ1-6; no clear D gene. The V and J ends lost 5 bases and 5 bases respectively, with 13 bases between them. Germline lookup yields CDR1 SGHTA and CDR2 FQGNSA. This CDR3 region has 15 residues. The entire variable domain, with the rest obtained from reference TRBV7-2 and TRBJ1-6, is as follows: GAGVSQSPSNKVTEKGKDVELRCDPISGHTALYWYRQSLGQGLEFLIYFQGNSAPDKSGLPSDRFSAERTGGSVSTLTIQRTQQEDSAVYLCASSPTNSNNSPLHFGNGTRLTVT.

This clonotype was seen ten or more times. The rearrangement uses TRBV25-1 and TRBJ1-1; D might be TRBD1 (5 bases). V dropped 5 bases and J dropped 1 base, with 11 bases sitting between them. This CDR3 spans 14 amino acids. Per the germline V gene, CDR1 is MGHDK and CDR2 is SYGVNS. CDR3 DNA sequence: TGTGCCAGCAGTCATTTTAGGGGGAACACTGAAGCTTTCTTT. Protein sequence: CASSHFRGNTEAFF.

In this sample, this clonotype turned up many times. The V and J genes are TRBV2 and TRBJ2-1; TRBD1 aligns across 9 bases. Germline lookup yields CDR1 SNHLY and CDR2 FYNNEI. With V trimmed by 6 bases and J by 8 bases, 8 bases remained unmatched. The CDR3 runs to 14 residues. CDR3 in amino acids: CASRPGQGEHEQFF. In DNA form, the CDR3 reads TGTGCCAGCAGACCGGGACAGGGTGAGCATGAGCAGTTCTTC.

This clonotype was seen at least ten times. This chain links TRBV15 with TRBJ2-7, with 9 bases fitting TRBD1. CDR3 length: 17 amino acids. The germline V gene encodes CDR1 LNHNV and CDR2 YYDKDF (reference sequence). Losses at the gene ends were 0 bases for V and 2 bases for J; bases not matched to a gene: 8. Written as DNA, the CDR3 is TGTGCCACCAGCAGAGATCTCTTTCGGGACAGGGCCTACGAGCAGTACTTC. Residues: CATSRDLFRDRAYEQYF.

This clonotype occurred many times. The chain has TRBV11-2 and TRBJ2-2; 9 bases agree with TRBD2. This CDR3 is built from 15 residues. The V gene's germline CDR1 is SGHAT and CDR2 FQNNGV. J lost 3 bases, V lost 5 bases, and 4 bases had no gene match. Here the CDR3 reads CASSARTSDTGELFF. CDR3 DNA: TGTGCCAGCAGCGCCCGGACTAGCGACACCGGGGAGCTGTTTTTT.

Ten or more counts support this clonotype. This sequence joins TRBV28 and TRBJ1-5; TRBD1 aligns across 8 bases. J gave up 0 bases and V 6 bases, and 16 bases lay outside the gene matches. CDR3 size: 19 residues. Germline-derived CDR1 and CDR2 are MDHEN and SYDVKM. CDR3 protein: CASRTQPGGAGFSNQPQHF. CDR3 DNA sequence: TGTGCCAGCAGAACCCAACCAGGGGGCGCGGGGTTTAGCAATCAGCCCCAGCATTTT. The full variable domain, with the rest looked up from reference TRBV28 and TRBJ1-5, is DVKVTQSSRYLVKRTGEKVFLECVQDMDHENMFWYRQDPGLGLRLIYFSYDVKMKEKGDIPEGYSVSREKKERFSLILESASTNQTSMYLCASRTQPGGAGFSNQPQHFGDGTRLSIL.

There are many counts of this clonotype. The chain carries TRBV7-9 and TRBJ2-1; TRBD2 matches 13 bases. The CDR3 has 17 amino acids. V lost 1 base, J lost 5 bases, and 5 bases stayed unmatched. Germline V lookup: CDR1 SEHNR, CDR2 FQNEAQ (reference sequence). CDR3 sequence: CASSLGGLAGVHNEQFF. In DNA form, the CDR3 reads TGTGCCAGCAGCTTAGGAGGACTAGCGGGGGTACACAATGAGCAGTTCTTC.

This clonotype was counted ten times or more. For the CDR3, the DNA is TGTGCCAGCAGTTATGGAGTGGACTATGGCTACACCTTC. This gives the protein CASSYGVDYGYTF. The chain couples TRBV6-2 or TRBV6-3 to TRBJ1-2; no clear D. V dropped 3 bases and J dropped 3 bases, with 8 bases sitting between them. The CDR3 loop spans 13 amino acids. Germline V gene data show CDR1 as MNHEY and CDR2 as SVGEGT.

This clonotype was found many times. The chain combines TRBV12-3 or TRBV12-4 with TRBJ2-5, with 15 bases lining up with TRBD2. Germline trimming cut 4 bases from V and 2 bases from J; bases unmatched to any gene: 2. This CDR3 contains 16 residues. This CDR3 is CASSSGLAGGQETQYF. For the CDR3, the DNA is TGTGCCAGCAGTTCCGGACTAGCGGGGGGGCAAGAGACCCAGTACTTC.

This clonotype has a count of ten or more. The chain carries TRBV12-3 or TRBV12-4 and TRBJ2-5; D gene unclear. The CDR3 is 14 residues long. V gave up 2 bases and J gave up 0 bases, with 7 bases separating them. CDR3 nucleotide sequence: TGTGCCAGCAGTTTACCTGGGAACCAAGAGACCCAGTACTTC. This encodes CASSLPGNQETQYF.

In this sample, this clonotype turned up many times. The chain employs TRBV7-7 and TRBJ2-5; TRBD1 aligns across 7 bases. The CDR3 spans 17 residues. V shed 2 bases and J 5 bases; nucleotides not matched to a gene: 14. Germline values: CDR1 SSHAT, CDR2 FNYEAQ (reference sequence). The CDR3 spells CASSLKGERGREETQYF. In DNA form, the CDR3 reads TGTGCCAGCAGCTTAAAAGGCGAAAGGGGGCGCGAGGAGACCCAGTACTTC.

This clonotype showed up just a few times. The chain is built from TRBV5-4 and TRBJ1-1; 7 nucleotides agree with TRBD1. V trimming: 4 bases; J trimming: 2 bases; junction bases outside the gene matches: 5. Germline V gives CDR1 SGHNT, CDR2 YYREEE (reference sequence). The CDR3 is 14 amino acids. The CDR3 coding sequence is TGTGCCAGCAGCGTTCGGACAGGAAACACTGAAGCTTTCTTT. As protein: CASSVRTGNTEAFF.

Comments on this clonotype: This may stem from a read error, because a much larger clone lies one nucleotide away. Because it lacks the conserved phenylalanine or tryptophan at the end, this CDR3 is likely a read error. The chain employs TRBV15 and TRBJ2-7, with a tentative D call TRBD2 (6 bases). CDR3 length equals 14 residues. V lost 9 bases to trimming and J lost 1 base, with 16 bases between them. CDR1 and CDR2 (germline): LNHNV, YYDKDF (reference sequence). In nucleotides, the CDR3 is TGTGCCACGAAAAGGACCAGCGGGTCCTACGAGCAGTACTTG. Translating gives CATKRTSGSYEQYL.

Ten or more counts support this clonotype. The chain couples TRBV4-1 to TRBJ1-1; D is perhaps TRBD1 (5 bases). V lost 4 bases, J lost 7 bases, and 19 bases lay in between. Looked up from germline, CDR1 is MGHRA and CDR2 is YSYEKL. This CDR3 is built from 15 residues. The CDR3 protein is CASSLVPGTVVEAFF. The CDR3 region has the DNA TGCGCCAGCAGCCTAGTTCCCGGGACCGTAGTTGAAGCTTTCTTT.

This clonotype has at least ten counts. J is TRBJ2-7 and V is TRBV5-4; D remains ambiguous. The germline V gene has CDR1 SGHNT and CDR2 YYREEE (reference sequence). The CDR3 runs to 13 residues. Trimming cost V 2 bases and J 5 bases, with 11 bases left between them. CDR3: CASSLRSNDEQYF. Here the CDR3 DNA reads TGTGCCAGCAGCTTAAGGTCTAACGACGAGCAGTACTTC.

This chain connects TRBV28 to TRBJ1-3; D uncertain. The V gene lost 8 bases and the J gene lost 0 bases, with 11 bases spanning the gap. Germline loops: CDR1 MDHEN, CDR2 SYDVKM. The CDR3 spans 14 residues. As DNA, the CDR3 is TGTGCCAGCGGCGACTTCTTCTCTGGAAACACCATATATTTT. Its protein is CASGDFFSGNTIYF. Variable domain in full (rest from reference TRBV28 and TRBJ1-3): DVKVTQSSRYLVKRTGEKVFLECVQDMDHENMFWYRQDPGLGLRLIYFSYDVKMKEKGDIPEGYSVSREKKERFSLILESASTNQTSMYLCASGDFFSGNTIYFGEGSWLTVV.

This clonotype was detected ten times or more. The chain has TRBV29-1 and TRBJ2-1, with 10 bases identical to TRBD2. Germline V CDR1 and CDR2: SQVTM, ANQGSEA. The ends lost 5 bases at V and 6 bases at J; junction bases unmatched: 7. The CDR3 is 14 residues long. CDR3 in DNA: TGCAGCGTTTATACTAGCGGGGTAGCCAATGAGCAGTTCTTC. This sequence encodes CSVYTSGVANEQFF.

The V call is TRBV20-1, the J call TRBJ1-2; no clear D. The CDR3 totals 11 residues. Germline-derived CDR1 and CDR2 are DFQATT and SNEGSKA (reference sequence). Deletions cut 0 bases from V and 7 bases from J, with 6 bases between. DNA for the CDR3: TGCAGTGCTAGAGAAACTCTTGGCTACACCTTC. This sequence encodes CSARETLGYTF.

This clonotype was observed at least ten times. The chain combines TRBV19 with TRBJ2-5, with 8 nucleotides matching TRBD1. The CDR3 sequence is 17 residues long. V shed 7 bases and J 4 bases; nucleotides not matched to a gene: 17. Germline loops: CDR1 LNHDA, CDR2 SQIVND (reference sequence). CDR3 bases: TGTGCCAGTAACCCGGGCGTTCGACAGGGGAGGACAGAGACCCAGTACTTC. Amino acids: CASNPGVRQGRTETQYF.